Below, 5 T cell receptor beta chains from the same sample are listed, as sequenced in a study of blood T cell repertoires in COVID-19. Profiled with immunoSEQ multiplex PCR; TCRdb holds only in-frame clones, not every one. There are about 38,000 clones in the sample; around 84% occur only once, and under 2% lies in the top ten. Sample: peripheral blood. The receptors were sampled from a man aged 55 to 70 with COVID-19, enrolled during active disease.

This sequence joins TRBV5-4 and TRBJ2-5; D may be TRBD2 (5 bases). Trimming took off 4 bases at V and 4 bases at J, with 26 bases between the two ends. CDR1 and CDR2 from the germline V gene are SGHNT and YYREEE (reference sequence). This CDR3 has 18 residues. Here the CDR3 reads CASSLPPGSLKGSETQYF. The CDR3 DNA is TGTGCCAGCAGCCTACCCCCGGGAAGCCTGAAAGGCTCAGAGACCCAGTACTTC. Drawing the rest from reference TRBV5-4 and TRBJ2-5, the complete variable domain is ETGVTQSPTHLIKTRGQQVTLRCSSQSGHNTVSWYQQALGQGPQFIFQYYREEENGRGNFPPRFSGLQFPNYSSELNVNALELDDSALYLCASSLPPGSLKGSETQYFGPGTRLLVL.

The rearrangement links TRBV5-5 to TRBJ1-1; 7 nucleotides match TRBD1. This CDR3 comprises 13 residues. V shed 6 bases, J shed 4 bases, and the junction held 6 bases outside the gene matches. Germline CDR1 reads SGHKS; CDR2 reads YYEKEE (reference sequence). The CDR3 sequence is CASMLKGATEAFF. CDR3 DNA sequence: TGTGCCAGCATGCTAAAGGGGGCCACTGAAGCTTTCTTT.

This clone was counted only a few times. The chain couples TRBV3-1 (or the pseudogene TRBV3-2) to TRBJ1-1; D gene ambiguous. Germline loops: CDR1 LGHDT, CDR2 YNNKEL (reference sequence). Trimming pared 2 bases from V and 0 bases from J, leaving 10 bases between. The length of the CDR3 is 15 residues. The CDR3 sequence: CASSQPSTMNTEAFF. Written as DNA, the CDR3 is TGTGCCAGCAGCCAACCGAGCACCATGAACACTGAAGCTTTCTTT.

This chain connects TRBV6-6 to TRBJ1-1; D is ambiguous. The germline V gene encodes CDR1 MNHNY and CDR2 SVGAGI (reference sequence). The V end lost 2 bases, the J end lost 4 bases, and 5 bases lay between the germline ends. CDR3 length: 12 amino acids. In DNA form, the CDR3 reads TGTGCCAGCAGTTACCTCGTCACTGAAGCTTTCTTT. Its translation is CASSYLVTEAFF.

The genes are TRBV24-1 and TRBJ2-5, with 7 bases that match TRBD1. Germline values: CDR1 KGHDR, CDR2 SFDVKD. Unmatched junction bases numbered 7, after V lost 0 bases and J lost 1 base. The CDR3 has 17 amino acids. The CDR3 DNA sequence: TGTGCCACCAGTGATTTGCGCAGACAGGGCGTCCAAGAGACCCAGTACTTC. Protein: CATSDLRRQGVQETQYF.